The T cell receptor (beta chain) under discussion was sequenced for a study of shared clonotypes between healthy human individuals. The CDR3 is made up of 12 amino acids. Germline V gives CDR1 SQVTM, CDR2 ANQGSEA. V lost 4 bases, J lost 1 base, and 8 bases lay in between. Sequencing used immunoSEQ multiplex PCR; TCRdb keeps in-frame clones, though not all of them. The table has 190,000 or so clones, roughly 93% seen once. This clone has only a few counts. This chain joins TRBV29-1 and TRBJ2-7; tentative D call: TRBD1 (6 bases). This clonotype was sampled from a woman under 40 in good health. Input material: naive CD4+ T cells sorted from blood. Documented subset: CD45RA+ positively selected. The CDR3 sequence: CSVGDTSYEQYF. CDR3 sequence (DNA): TGCAGCGTTGGGGACACTTCCTACGAGCAGTACTTC.